These 31 T cell receptor beta chains originate from one sample sequenced in a study of naive and memory T cell subsets. Study results and limitations: Possibly reflecting memory cells re-expressing CD45RA, a few larger clonotypes occurred in naive repertoires, especially CD8.

An equimolar mix of two oligonucleotides served as the beta constant-region primer for TRBC1 and TRBC2. Nested alpha and beta constant-region primers with the SP2 primer drove four PCR rounds on ligated cDNA. One entry per CDR3 protein results from TCRdb running MiXCR on the UMI-ligation and nested PCR reads. The data hold approximately 140,000 distinct CDR3 sequences, with 22% observed a single time. No antigens are known for them. Sequencing was carried out using naive CD4+ T cells from blood. These receptors were taken from a human donor in good health.

The chain employs TRBV11-2 and TRBJ2-2, with TRBD2 matching over 11 bases. The trim removed 5 bases at V and 4 bases at J, leaving 9 bases unmatched. The V gene's germline CDR1 is SGHAT and CDR2 FQNNGV. This CDR3 has 17 amino acids. The CDR3 bases are TGTGCCAGCAGCCACCTGACTAGCGGGATAACCACCGGGGAGCTGTTTTTT. Encoded protein: CASSHLTSGITTGELFF. Full variable domain (outside the CDR3, taken from reference TRBV11-2 and TRBJ2-2): EAGVAQSPRYKIIEKRQSVAFWCNPISGHATLYWYQQILGQGPKLLIQFQNNGVVDDSQLPKDRFSAERLKGVDSTLKIQPAKLEDSAVYLCASSHLTSGITTGELFFGEGSRLTVL.

This clonotype was counted between two and nine times. V usage is TRBV29-1 and J usage is TRBJ2-1; D gene ambiguous. The CDR3 loop spans 11 amino acids. V dropped 3 bases and J dropped 4 bases, with 4 bases sitting between them. Germline loops: CDR1 SQVTM, CDR2 ANQGSEA. This chain's CDR3 is CSVDTYNEQFF. The CDR3, as DNA: TGCAGCGTTGATACTTACAATGAGCAGTTCTTC.

The chain combines TRBV27 with TRBJ2-1, with 9 bases that match TRBD2. From germline, CDR1 is MNHEY and CDR2 SMNVEV (reference sequence). The ends lost 6 bases at V and 9 bases at J; junction bases unmatched: 9. The CDR3 is 14 amino acids. The CDR3 reads CASRGAGGLGEQFF. The CDR3 bases are TGTGCCAGCAGAGGAGCGGGAGGTTTAGGTGAGCAGTTCTTC.

This sequence joins TRBV20-1 and TRBJ1-5; maybe TRBD1 (5 bases). Trimming stripped 0 bases from V and 6 bases from J, with 15 bases between. The germline gives CDR1 DFQATT, CDR2 SNEGSKA (reference sequence). CDR3 length: 15 amino acids. CDR3 nucleotide sequence: TGCAGTGCTAGAGATGGGGGGGTATCGGGTCAGCCCCAGCATTTT. It yields the protein CSARDGGVSGQPQHF.

This clonotype was counted a few times. This chain uses TRBV29-1 with TRBJ2-3; D remains ambiguous. Germline V gene lookup returns CDR1 SQVTM and CDR2 ANQGSEA. CDR3 size: 12 residues. As DNA, the CDR3 is TGCACCTTTGACCCTGGCACAGATACGCAGTATTTT. Protein: CTFDPGTDTQYF.

This chain connects TRBV7-9 to TRBJ2-2, with a possible D match to TRBD1 (7 bases). Trimming removed 5 bases from V and 6 bases from J, with 13 bases in between. This CDR3 region has 14 residues. Germline CDR1 reads SEHNR; CDR2 reads FQNEAQ (reference sequence). The CDR3, as DNA: TGTGCCAGCAGCCCCCCAGGGGGGCCCGGGGAGCTGTTTTTT. This sequence encodes CASSPPGGPGELFF. Combining the CDR3 with reference TRBV7-9 and TRBJ2-2 gives the whole variable domain DTGVSQNPRHKITKRGQNVTFRCDPISEHNRLYWYRQTLGQGPEFLTYFQNEAQLEKSRLLSDRFSAERPKGSFSTLEIQRTEQGDSAMYLCASSPPGGPGELFFGEGSRLTVL.

This clonotype was observed a few times. CDR3 region: CSVGIGLAGGSNYEQYF. CDR3 nucleotides: TGCAGCGTTGGAATCGGACTAGCGGGAGGGTCGAACTACGAGCAGTACTTC. The V gene is TRBV29-1, the J gene TRBJ2-7; 15 bases match TRBD2. The CDR3 runs to 17 residues. Trimming at V came to 4 bases and at J to 3 bases, leaving 10 bases not matched to a gene. Germline V gives CDR1 SQVTM, CDR2 ANQGSEA.

This clonotype was observed a handful of times. V is TRBV20-1 and J is TRBJ1-6; 8 bases line up with TRBD1. This CDR3 region has 13 residues. Losses at the gene ends were 5 bases for V and 9 bases for J; bases not matched to a gene: 6. Germline CDR1 and CDR2: DFQATT and SNEGSKA (reference sequence). The CDR3: CSAPSTGASPLHF. As DNA, the CDR3 is TGCAGTGCTCCTTCGACAGGGGCTTCACCCCTCCACTTT.

This clonotype was counted between two and nine times. The genes are TRBV28 and TRBJ2-1; 14 nucleotides match TRBD2. Germline assignment: CDR1 MDHEN and CDR2 SYDVKM. This CDR3 has 16 amino acids. J was trimmed by 6 bases and V by 2 bases; bases with no gene match: 3. CDR3 loop: CASSLGLAGGFNEQFF. The CDR3 DNA follows: TGTGCCAGCAGTTTAGGACTAGCGGGAGGTTTCAATGAGCAGTTCTTC.

This sequence joins TRBV14 and TRBJ2-1, with 15 nucleotides matching TRBD2. After removal of 4 bases from V and 8 bases from J, the junction contained 3 bases not matched to a gene. The CDR3 runs 15 residues. CDR1 SGHDN and CDR2 FVKESK come from the germline V gene. CDR3 sequence (DNA): TGTGCCAGCAGCCCGGGACTAGCGGGAGGATATGAGCAGTTCTTC. Its translation: CASSPGLAGGYEQFF. Supplemented by reference TRBV14 and TRBJ2-1, the full variable domain reads EAGVTQFPSHSVIEKGQTVTLRCDPISGHDNLYWYRRVMGKEIKFLLHFVKESKQDESGMPNNRFLAERTGGTYSTLKVQPAELEDSGVYFCASSPGLAGGYEQFFGPGTRLTVL.

The V call is TRBV20-1, the J call TRBJ2-1, with TRBD2 identical over 10 bases. Germline CDR1 is DFQATT and CDR2 is SNEGSKA (reference sequence). The J segment lost 4 bases and the V segment lost 5 bases, leaving 8 bases of the junction unmatched. The CDR3 has 15 amino acids. The CDR3: CSAHLAGEGYNEQFF. Written as DNA, the CDR3 is TGCAGTGCTCATCTAGCGGGAGAAGGGTACAATGAGCAGTTCTTC.

This rearrangement joins TRBV10-1 to TRBJ2-6; 9 bases are a match to TRBD1. J lost 1 base, V lost 9 bases, and 19 bases had no gene match. The CDR3 runs to 20 residues. Germline CDR1 is WNHNN and CDR2 is SYGVQD (reference sequence). CDR3: CARLPKPQTGGRSGANVLTF. The CDR3 DNA sequence: TGCGCCAGACTACCGAAACCACAGACAGGGGGTAGGTCTGGGGCCAACGTCCTGACTTTC.

This clonotype was found a few times. The chain carries TRBV19 and TRBJ2-5; no clear D gene. Germline V CDR1 and CDR2: LNHDA, SQIVND (reference sequence). V lost 6 bases to trimming and J lost 5 bases, with 19 bases between them. This CDR3 comprises 15 residues. In nucleotides, the CDR3 is TGTGCCAGTAGGCCATTTGGCCTCCAAGCGGAGACCCAGTACTTC. This encodes CASRPFGLQAETQYF.

The chain recombines TRBV11-1 with TRBJ2-5, with D unresolved. The CDR3 sequence is 14 residues long. Per germline, CDR1 SGHAT and CDR2 FQDESV (reference sequence). V lost 4 bases and J 0 bases, leaving 9 bases between the germline ends. As DNA, the CDR3 is TGTGCCAGCAGCTATACAGAGTACCAAGAGACCCAGTACTTC. It translates to CASSYTEYQETQYF.

The V call is TRBV3-1, the J call TRBJ1-1; D is unclear. The CDR3 length is 14 residues. The V gene's germline CDR1 is LGHDT and CDR2 YNNKEL (reference sequence). Trimming cost V 0 bases and J 3 bases, with 8 bases left between them. CDR3 nucleotide sequence: TGTGCCAGCAGCCAAGAGGTAGGCTACACTGAAGCTTTCTTT. Amino acids: CASSQEVGYTEAFF.

The chain carries TRBV7-2 and TRBJ1-2; no firm D call. Germline-derived CDR1 and CDR2 are SGHTA and FQGNSA. The CDR3 is 14 residues long. The ends were cut back, 2 bases at V and 4 bases at J, with 11 bases in the middle. The CDR3 DNA reads TGTGCCAGCAGCTTATCCGCGGGCCCCTATGGCTACACCTTC. Translating it yields CASSLSAGPYGYTF.

This clonotype was observed a handful of times. The chain recombines TRBV10-3 with TRBJ2-4, with 10 bases aligning to TRBD1. V was clipped by 10 bases and J by 3 bases; unmatched bases: 6. This CDR3 region has 14 residues. From germline, CDR1 is ENHRY and CDR2 SYGVKD. The CDR3 DNA sequence: TGTGCCACCGGACAGGGGGTGGGCAAAAACATTCAGTACTTC. Protein sequence: CATGQGVGKNIQYF.

The V gene is TRBV5-1, the J gene TRBJ2-1; D is ambiguous. Trimming stripped 4 bases from V and 10 bases from J, with 18 bases between. This CDR3 has 14 residues. Germline lookup yields CDR1 SGHRS and CDR2 YFSETQ. The CDR3 DNA follows: TGCGCCAGCAGCCAGGTCGACACAGTTGGGGAGCAGTTCTTC. This codes for CASSQVDTVGEQFF.

This clonotype was seen ten or more times. The chain has TRBV28 and TRBJ2-4, with a weak D call TRBD2 (5 bases). Germline CDR1 reads MDHEN; CDR2 reads SYDVKM. Deletions cut 5 bases from V and 6 bases from J, with 8 bases between. The CDR3 runs 12 residues. Written as DNA, the CDR3 is TGTGCCAGCAGTCCGCGGGCAAACATTCAGTACTTC. It yields the protein CASSPRANIQYF.

There are a few counts of this clonotype. The chain uses TRBV2 and TRBJ2-1; D gene ambiguous. Germline V gene lookup returns CDR1 SNHLY and CDR2 FYNNEI. The CDR3 is made up of 15 amino acids. Trimming took off 2 bases at V and 5 bases at J, with 13 bases between the two ends. DNA for the CDR3: TGTGCCAGCAGTGAACGCGGCAGAGGTGACAATGAGCAGTTCTTC. Residues: CASSERGRGDNEQFF.

This clonotype has more than one count but fewer than ten. This CDR3 reads CASSVKSGQGFGNTIYF. The CDR3, as DNA: TGTGCCAGCAGCGTCAAATCGGGACAGGGCTTCGGAAACACCATATATTTT. The chain couples TRBV9 to TRBJ1-3; 9 bases match TRBD1. CDR3 length: 17 residues. Germline V CDR1 and CDR2: SGDLS, YYNGEE. After removal of 2 bases from V and 4 bases from J, the junction contained 10 bases not matched to a gene.

This clonotype appeared a few times. The chain combines TRBV5-6 with TRBJ2-7; weak D call: TRBD1 (5 bases). Germline CDR1 reads SGHDT; CDR2 reads YYEEEE. This CDR3 region has 13 residues. V was shortened by 4 bases and J by 3 bases, with 11 bases between the two germline ends. In nucleotides, the CDR3 is TGTGCCAGCAGCCTGGGGCGCGTCTACGAGCAGTACTTC. Translation gives CASSLGRVYEQYF.

This chain uses TRBV5-1 with TRBJ1-6; D is uncertain. Between the trimmed V and J ends, which lost 5 bases and 3 bases, there was a span of 12 bases. Germline V gene lookup returns CDR1 SGHRS and CDR2 YFSETQ. The CDR3 length is 15 residues. DNA of the CDR3: TGCGCCAGCAGTTTTATTGACGTCTATAATTCACCCCTCCACTTT. It yields the protein CASSFIDVYNSPLHF.

The chain uses TRBV20-1 and TRBJ2-4, with 9 bases matching TRBD2. The J segment lost 1 base and the V segment lost 5 bases, leaving 6 bases of the junction unmatched. Germline V gives CDR1 DFQATT, CDR2 SNEGSKA (reference sequence). The CDR3 has 15 amino acids. The CDR3 bases are TGCAGTGCTGCGAAAGCGGGAGGCGCCAAAAACATTCAGTACTTC. This codes for CSAAKAGGAKNIQYF.

This chain uses TRBV6-5 with TRBJ2-3; TRBD1 is a possible D gene (5 bases). Germline CDR1 MNHEY, CDR2 SVGAGI. V was shortened by 4 bases and J by 1 base, with 15 bases between the two germline ends. The CDR3 extends over 16 amino acids. In nucleotides, the CDR3 is TGTGCCAGCAGTTTTTTACGACTGGGGCGCACAGATACGCAGTATTTT. Translation: CASSFLRLGRTDTQYF.

The chain carries TRBV29-1 and TRBJ1-1; no clear D gene. The CDR3 has 11 residues. V lost 4 bases, J lost 7 bases, and 10 bases lay in between. Per the germline V gene, CDR1 is SQVTM and CDR2 is ANQGSEA. This chain's CDR3 is CSVGLYSEAFF. Written as DNA, the CDR3 is TGCAGCGTTGGTCTTTACAGTGAAGCTTTCTTT. Full variable domain (rest looked up from reference TRBV29-1 and TRBJ1-1): SAVISQKPSRDICQRGTSLTIQCQVDSQVTMMFWYRQQPGQSLTLIATANQGSEATYESGFVIDKFPISRPNLTFSTLTVSNMSPEDSSIYLCSVGLYSEAFFGQGTRLTVV.

A word on this clonotype: One end of the junction does not line up with germline, which may come from a read error. The chain uses TRBV24-1 and TRBJ2-2; 10 nucleotides align to TRBD1. The CDR3 totals 13 residues. Germline CDR1 and CDR2: KGHDR and SFDVKD. CDR3 DNA sequence: TGTGCCACCAGTGCACCGGGACAGGGGAGTTTAAAATTT. It yields the protein CATSAPGQGSLKF.

This rearrangement joins TRBV20-1 to TRBJ1-1, with TRBD1 matching over 8 bases. Germline V CDR1 and CDR2: DFQATT, SNEGSKA (reference sequence). The CDR3 has 14 amino acids. J was trimmed by 0 bases and V by 1 base; bases with no gene match: 1. The CDR3 DNA reads as TGCAGTGCTAGAGGACAGGGGATGAACACTGAAGCTTTCTTT. Translation gives CSARGQGMNTEAFF.

This clonotype was seen a few times. The rearrangement uses TRBV6-6 and TRBJ2-7; D possibly corresponds to TRBD1 (6 bases). CDR1 and CDR2 (germline): MNHNY, SVGAGI (reference sequence). This CDR3 has 14 residues. V was trimmed by 0 bases and J by 6 bases, leaving 12 bases between them. CDR3 nucleotide sequence: TGTGCCAGCAGTTACTCGTACAGGGCCTCCGAGCAGTACTTC. Translated, it gives CASSYSYRASEQYF.

The genes are TRBV24-1 and TRBJ2-1; possible D gene TRBD2, 6 bases. There are 13 residues in the CDR3. The ends were cut back, 7 bases at V and 3 bases at J, with 9 bases in the middle. Germline-derived CDR1 and CDR2 are KGHDR and SFDVKD. CDR3 sequence reads: CATSRAGYNEQFF. CDR3 DNA: TGTGCCACCAGCCGAGCGGGCTACAATGAGCAGTTCTTC.

This clonotype was counted a few times. The chain couples TRBV12-3 or TRBV12-4 to TRBJ1-2, with a possible D match to TRBD1 (6 bases). V gave up 5 bases and J gave up 7 bases, with 17 bases separating them. The CDR3 is made up of 14 amino acids. CDR3 sequence (DNA): TGTGCCAGCAGTCCGCTACCGGGGACAAGTGGCTACACCTTC. Its protein product is CASSPLPGTSGYTF.